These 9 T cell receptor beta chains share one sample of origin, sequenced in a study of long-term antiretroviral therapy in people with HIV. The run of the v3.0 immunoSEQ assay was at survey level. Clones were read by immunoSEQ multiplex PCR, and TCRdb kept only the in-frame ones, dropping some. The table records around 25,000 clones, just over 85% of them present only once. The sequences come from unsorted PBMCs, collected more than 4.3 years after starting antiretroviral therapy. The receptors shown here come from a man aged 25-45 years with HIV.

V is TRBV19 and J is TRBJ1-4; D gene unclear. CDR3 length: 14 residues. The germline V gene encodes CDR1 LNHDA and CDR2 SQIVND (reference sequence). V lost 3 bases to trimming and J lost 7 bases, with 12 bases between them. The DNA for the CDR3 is TGTGCCAGTAGTATGAGGGCACTGGGTGAAAAACTGTTTTTT. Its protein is CASSMRALGEKLFF.

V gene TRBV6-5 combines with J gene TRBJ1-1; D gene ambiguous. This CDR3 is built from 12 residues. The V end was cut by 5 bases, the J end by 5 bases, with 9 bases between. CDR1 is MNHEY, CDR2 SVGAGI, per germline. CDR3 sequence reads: CASSPSSTEAFF. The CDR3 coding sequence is TGTGCCAGCAGTCCTTCTTCTACTGAAGCTTTCTTT.

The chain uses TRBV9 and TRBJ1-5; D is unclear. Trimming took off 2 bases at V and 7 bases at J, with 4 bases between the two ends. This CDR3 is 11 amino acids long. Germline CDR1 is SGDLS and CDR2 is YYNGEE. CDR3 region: CASSVKQPQHF. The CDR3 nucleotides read TGTGCCAGCAGCGTGAAACAGCCCCAGCATTTT.

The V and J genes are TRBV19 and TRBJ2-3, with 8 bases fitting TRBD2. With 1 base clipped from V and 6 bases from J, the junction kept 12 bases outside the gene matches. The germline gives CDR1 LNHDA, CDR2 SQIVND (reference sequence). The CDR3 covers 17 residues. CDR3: CASSIAPSVVAGDTQYF. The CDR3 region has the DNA TGTGCCAGTAGTATAGCCCCCTCGGTGGTAGCGGGGGATACGCAGTATTTT. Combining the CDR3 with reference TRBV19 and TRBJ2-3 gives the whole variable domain DGGITQSPKYLFRKEGQNVTLSCEQNLNHDAMYWYRQDPGQGLRLIYYSQIVNDFQKGDIAEGYSVSREKKESFPLTVTSAQKNPTAFYLCASSIAPSVVAGDTQYFGPGTRLTVL.

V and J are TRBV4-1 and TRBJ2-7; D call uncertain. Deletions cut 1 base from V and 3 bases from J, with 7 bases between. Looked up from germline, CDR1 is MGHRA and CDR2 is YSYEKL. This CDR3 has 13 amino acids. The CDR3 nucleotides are TGCGCCAGCAGCCAAGTGACCGACTACGAGCAGTACTTC. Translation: CASSQVTDYEQYF.

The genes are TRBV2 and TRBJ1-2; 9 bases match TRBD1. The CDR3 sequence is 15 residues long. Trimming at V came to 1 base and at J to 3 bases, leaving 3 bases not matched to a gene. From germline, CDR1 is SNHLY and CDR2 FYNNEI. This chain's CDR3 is CASSEVWDRDYGYTF. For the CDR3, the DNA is TGTGCCAGCAGTGAAGTCTGGGACAGGGACTATGGCTACACCTTC.

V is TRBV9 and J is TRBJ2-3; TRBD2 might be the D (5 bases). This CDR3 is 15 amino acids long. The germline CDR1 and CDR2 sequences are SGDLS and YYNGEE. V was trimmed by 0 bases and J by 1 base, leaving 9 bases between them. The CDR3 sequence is CASSVDPAGTDTQYF. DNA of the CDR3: TGTGCCAGCAGCGTAGATCCAGCGGGCACAGATACGCAGTATTTT.

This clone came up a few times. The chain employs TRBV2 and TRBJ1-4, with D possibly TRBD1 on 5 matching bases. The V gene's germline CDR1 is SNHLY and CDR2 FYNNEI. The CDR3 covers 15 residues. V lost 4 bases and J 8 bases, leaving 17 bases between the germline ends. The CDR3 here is CASSGQSSAAEKLFF. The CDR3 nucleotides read TGTGCCAGCAGTGGACAGTCCTCTGCGGCGGAAAAACTGTTTTTT.

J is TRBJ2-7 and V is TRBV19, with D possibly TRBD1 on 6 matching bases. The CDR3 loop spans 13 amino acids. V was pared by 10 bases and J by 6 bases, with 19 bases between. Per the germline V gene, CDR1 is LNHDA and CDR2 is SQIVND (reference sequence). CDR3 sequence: CATKQGPFTEQYF. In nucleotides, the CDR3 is TGTGCCACCAAACAGGGTCCCTTTACCGAGCAGTACTTC.